One sample yielded the 6 T cell receptor beta chains listed below, sequenced in a study of Graves' ophthalmopathy and Graves' hyperthyroidism. TCR beta CDR3 regions were amplified from RNA transcripts. The first round was an RT-PCR with HTBI primers, and the second round was a multiplex PCR. TCRdb re-called the multiplex PCR reads through MiXCR, storing one row per CDR3 protein. This table has around 520,000 distinct CDR3 sequences, approximately 37% appearing once. Specimen: peripheral blood or thyroid tissue (not recorded which). Receptors were obtained from an adult man with Graves' hyperthyroidism.

The J gene is TRBJ2-7, the V gene TRBV7-9, with D perhaps TRBD2 (5 bases). The J call may be incorrect, as the DNA end agrees better with TRBJ2-1. The germline V gene has CDR1 SEHNR and CDR2 FQNEAQ (reference sequence). The CDR3 covers 16 residues. The DNA for the CDR3 is TGTGCCAGCAGCTTAGGTGGTCTAGCACCCTACAATGAGCAGTTCTTC. Protein: CASSLGGLAPYNEQFF.

V is TRBV10-3 and J is TRBJ2-7; unclear D gene. The end of the DNA is better explained by TRBJ2-1, so the J call may be wrong. CDR1 and CDR2 from the germline V gene are ENHRY and SYGVKD. The CDR3 consists of 13 residues. In DNA, the CDR3 is TGTGCCACTCAGCCCCCGTCCTACAATGAGCAGTTCTTC. Translated: CATQPPSYNEQFF.

This clonotype was detected only a few times. The junction does not match germline at one end; this may be a read error. The chain couples TRBV7-9 to TRBJ1-1; no firm D call. In germline, CDR1 is SEHNR, CDR2 FQNEAQ (reference sequence). This CDR3 contains 15 residues. The CDR3 DNA follows: TGTGCCAGCAGCTTAGGACTAGCGGAGAACAATGAAGCTTTCTTT. It encodes CASSLGLAENNEAFF.

Ten or more counts support this clonotype. The chain recombines TRBV20-1 with TRBJ1-1, with D uncertain. The V gene's germline CDR1 is DFQATT and CDR2 SNEGSKA (reference sequence). The V and J ends lost 2 bases and 5 bases respectively, with 12 bases between them. CDR3 length: 13 amino acids. CDR3 sequence reads: CSARILGVTEAFF. DNA for the CDR3: TGCAGTGCTAGAATTCTCGGGGTGACTGAAGCTTTCTTT.

A remark on this clonotype: A much larger clone is a single base away; this may be a read error. The CDR3 spells CASGEDMGQETQYF. The CDR3 nucleotides are TGTGCCAGCGGTGAAGATATGGGACAAGAGACCCAGTACTTC. V and J are TRBV2 and TRBJ2-5; D is ambiguous. The CDR3 is 14 residues long. Looked up from germline, CDR1 is SNHLY and CDR2 is FYNNEI.

The rearrangement links TRBV29-1 to TRBJ2-5; D may be TRBD2 (6 bases). Trimming stripped 8 bases from V and 9 bases from J, with 28 bases between. Germline CDR1 reads SQVTM; CDR2 reads ANQGSEA. The CDR3 loop spans 15 amino acids. The CDR3 DNA reads TGCAGCTCCTCGGGCGAGGGCCGGGGTTGGGAGGCCCAGTACTTC. It translates to CSSSGEGRGWEAQYF.